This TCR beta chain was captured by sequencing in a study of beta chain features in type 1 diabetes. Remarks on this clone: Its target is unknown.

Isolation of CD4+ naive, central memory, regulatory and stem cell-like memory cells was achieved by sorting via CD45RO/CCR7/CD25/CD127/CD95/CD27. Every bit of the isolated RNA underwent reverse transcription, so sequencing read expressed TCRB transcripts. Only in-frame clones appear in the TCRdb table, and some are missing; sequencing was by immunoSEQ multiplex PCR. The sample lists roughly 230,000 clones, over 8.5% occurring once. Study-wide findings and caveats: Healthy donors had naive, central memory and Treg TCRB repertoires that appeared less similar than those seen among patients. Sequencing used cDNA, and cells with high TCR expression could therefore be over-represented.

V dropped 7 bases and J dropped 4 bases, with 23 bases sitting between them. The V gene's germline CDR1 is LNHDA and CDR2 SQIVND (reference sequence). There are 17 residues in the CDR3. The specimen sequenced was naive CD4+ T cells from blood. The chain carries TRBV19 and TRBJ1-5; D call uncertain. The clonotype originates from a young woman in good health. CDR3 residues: CASNFWSSSRGNQPQHF. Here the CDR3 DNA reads TGTGCCAGTAATTTTTGGTCATCGAGTCGAGGAAATCAGCCCCAGCATTTT.